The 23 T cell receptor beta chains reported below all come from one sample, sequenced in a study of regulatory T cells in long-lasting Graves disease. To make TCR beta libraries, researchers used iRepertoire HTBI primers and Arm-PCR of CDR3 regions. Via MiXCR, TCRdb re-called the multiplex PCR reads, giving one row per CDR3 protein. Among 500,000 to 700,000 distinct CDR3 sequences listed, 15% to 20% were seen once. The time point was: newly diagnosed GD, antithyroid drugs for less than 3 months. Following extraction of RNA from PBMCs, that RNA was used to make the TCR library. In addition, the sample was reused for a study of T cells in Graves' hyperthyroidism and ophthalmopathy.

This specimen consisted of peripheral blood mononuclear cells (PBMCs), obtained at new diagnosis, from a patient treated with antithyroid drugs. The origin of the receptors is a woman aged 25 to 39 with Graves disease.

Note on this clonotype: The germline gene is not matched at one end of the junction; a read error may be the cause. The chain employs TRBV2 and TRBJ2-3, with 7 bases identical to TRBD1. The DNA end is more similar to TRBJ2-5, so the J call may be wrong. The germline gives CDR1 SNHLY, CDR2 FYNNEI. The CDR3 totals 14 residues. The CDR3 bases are TGTGCCAGCAGAGGGGGCCGTTGGGAAGAGGCCCAGTACTTC. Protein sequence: CASRGGRWEEAQYF.

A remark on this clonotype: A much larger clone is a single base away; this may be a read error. In nucleotides, the CDR3 is TGTGTCAGCAGTGAGGGGGGGTACAATCAGCCCCAGCATTTT. It codes for CVSSEGGYNQPQHF. The V call is TRBV28, the J call TRBJ1-5; tentatively, D is TRBD1 (6 bases). The CDR3 has 14 amino acids. CDR1 MDHEN and CDR2 SYDVKM come from the germline V gene.

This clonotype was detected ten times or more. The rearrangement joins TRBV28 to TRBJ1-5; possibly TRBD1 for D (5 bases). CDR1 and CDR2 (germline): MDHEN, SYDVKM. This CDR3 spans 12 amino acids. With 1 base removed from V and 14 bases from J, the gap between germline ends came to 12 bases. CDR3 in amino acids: CASSLSGALKHF. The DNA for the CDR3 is TGTGCCAGCAGTTTATCCGGGGCATTGAAGCATTTT.

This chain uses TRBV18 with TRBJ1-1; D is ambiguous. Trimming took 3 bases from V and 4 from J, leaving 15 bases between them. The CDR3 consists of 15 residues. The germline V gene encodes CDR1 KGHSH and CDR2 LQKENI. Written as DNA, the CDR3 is TGTGCCAGCTCACCCCGGGCCCTAGAGGCCACTGAAGCTTTCTTT. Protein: CASSPRALEATEAFF. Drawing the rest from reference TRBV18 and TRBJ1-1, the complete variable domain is NAGVMQNPRHLVRRRGQEARLRCSPMKGHSHVYWYRQLPEEGLKFMVYLQKENIIDESGMPKERFSAEFPKEGPSILRIQQVVRGDSAAYFCASSPRALEATEAFFGQGTRLTVV.

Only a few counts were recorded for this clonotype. The CDR3, as DNA: TGTGCCAGCAGCTTAGCGGAGACTCAGGCTAGCGGACTCCTCTACGAGCAGTACTTC. Amino acids: CASSLAETQASGLLYEQYF. This chain joins TRBV11-1 and TRBJ2-7; TRBD2 aligns across 7 bases. The CDR3 spans 19 residues. Germline V gives CDR1 SGHAT, CDR2 FQDESV (reference sequence). With V trimmed by 0 bases and J by 3 bases, 17 bases remained unmatched.

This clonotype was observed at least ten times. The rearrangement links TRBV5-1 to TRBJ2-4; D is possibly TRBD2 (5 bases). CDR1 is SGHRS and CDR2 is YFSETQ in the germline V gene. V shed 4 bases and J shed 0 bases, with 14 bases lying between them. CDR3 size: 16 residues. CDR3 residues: CASSTGSRGAKNIQYF. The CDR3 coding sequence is TGCGCCAGCAGCACCGGCAGCCGGGGAGCCAAAAACATTCAGTACTTC.

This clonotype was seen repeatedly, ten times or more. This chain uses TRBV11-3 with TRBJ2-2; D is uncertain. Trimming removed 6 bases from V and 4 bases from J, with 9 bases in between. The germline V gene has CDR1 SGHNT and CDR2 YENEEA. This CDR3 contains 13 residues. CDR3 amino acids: CASRVSSTGELFF. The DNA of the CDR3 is TGTGCCAGCAGGGTTTCTTCCACCGGGGAGCTGTTTTTT. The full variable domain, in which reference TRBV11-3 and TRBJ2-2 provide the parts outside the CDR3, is EAGVVQSPRYKIIEKKQPVAFWCNPISGHNTLYWYLQNLGQGPELLIRYENEEAVDDSQLPKDRFSAERLKGVDSTLKIQPAELGDSAVYLCASRVSSTGELFFGEGSRLTVL.

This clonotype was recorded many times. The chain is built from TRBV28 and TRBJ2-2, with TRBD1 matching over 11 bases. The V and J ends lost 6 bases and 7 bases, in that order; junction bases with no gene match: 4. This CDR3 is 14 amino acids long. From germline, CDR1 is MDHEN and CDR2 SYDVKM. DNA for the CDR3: TGTGCCAGCAGCGGACAGGGGGCGGGCGGGGAGCTGTTTTTT. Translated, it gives CASSGQGAGGELFF.

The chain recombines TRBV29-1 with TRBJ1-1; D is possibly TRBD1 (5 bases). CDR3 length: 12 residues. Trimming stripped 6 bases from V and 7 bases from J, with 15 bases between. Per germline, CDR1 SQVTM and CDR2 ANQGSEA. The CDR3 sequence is CSVSLGVGEAFF. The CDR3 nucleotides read TGCAGCGTATCATTAGGGGTGGGTGAAGCTTTCTTT.

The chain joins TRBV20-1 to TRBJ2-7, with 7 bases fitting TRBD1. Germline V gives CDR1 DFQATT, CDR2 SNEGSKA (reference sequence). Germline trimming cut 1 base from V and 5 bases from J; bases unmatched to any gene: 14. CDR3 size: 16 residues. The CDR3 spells CSARVHWGTEFDEQYF. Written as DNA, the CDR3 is TGCAGTGCTAGAGTGCATTGGGGGACAGAATTTGACGAGCAGTACTTC.

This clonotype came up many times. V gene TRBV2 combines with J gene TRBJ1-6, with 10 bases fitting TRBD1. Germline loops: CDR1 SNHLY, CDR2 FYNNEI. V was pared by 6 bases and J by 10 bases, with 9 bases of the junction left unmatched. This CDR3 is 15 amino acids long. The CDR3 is CASRARGTGDSPLHF. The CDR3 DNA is TGTGCCAGCAGGGCACGGGGGACAGGGGACTCACCCCTCCACTTT.

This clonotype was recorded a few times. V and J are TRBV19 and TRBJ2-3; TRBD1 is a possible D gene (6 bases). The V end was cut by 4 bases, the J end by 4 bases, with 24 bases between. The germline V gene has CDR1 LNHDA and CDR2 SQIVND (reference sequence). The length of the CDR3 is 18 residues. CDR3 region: CASSNPFPGRGSADTQYF. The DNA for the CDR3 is TGTGCCAGTAGTAACCCCTTCCCGGGTAGGGGGTCGGCAGATACGCAGTATTTT.

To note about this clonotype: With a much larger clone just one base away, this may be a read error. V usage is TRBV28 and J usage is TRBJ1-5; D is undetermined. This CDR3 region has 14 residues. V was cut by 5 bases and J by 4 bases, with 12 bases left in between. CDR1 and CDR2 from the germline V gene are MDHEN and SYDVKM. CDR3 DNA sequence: TGTGCCAGCAGTAGGAACAGTCAAAATCAGCCCCAGCATTTT. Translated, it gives CASSRNSQNQPQHF.

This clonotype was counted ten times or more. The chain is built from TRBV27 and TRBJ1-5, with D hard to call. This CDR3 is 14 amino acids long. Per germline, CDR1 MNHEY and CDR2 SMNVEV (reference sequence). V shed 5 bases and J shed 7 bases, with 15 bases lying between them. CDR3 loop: CASSKLSAFQPQHF. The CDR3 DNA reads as TGTGCCAGCAGTAAGCTGAGTGCTTTCCAGCCCCAGCATTTT.

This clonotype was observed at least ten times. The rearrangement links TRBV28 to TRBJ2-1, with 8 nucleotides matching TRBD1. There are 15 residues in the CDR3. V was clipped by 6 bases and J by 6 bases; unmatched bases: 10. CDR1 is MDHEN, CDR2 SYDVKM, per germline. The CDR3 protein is CASSGLTGGINEQFF. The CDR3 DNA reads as TGTGCCAGCAGCGGTCTAACAGGGGGGATCAATGAGCAGTTCTTC.

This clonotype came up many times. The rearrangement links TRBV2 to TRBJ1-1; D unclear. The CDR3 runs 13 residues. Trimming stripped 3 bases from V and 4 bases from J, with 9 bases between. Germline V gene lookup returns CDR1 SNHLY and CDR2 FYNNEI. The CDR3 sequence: CASSEGFRTEAFF. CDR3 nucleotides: TGTGCCAGCAGTGAGGGGTTCCGCACTGAAGCTTTCTTT.

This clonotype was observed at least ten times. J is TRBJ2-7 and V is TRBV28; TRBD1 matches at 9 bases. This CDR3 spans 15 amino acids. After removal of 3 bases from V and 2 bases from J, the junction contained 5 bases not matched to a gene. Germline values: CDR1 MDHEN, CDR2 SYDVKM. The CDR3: CASSLLRQGAYEQYF. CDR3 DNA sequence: TGTGCCAGCAGTTTGCTGCGACAGGGGGCCTACGAGCAGTACTTC.

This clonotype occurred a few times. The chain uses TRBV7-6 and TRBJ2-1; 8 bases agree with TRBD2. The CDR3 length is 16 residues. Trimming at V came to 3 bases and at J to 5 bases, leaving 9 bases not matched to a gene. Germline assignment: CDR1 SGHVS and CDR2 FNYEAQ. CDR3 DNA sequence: TGTGCCAGCAGCTTTCACTGGCTAGCGGGTAACAATGAGCAGTTCTTC. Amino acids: CASSFHWLAGNNEQFF.

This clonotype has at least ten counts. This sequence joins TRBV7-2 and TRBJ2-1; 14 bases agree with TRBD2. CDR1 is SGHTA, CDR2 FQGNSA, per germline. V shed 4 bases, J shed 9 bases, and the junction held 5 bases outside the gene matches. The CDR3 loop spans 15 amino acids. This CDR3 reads CASSSPGLAGVEQFF. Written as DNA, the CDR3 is TGTGCCAGCAGCTCACCGGGACTAGCGGGAGTTGAGCAGTTCTTC.

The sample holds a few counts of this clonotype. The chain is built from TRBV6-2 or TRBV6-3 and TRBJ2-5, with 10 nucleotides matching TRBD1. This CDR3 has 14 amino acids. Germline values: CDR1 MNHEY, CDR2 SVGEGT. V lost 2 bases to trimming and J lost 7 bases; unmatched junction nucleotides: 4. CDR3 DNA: TGTGCCAGCAGTTACGGACAGGGGGTTGGGACCCAGTACTTC. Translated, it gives CASSYGQGVGTQYF.

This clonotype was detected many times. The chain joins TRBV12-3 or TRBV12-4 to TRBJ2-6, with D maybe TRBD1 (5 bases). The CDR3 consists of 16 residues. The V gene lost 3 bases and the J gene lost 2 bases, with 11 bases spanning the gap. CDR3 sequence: CASSFLSGTGANVLTF. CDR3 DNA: TGTGCCAGCAGTTTTTTATCAGGGACTGGGGCCAACGTCCTGACTTTC.

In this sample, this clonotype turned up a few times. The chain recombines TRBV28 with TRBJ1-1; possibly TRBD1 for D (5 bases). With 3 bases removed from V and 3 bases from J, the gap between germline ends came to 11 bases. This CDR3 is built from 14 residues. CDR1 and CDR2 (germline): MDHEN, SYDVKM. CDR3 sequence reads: CASSFVLGDTEAFF. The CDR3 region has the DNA TGTGCCAGCAGTTTTGTTTTGGGGGACACTGAAGCTTTCTTT.

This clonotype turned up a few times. The CDR3, as DNA: TGTGCCACCTCCTACCGTCCATTACATGAGCAGTTCTTC. Translating it yields CATSYRPLHEQFF. V gene TRBV28 combines with J gene TRBJ2-1, with no clear D. CDR1 is MDHEN and CDR2 is SYDVKM in the germline V gene. V was trimmed by 10 bases and J by 8 bases, leaving 18 bases between them. The CDR3 is 13 residues long.